This T cell receptor (beta chain) was sequenced during a study of OX40 agonist ivuxolimab in advanced cancers. Background on the study: Cancers in dose escalation were hepatocellular, melanoma, renal cell and head and neck.

The protocol was immunoSEQ multiplex PCR, while the TCRdb copy is restricted to in-frame clones and leaves out a portion. In the table there are approximately 54,000 clones, just over 90% of which are singletons. Note on this clone: The antigen is undetermined.

Study results and caveats: CD4+ and CD8+ blood T cells expanded clonally by week 6 at 0.1 to 3.0 mg/kg. In CD8+ T cells, expanded clones were on average more numerous than in CD4+.

V trimming: 3 bases; J trimming: 6 bases; junction bases outside the gene matches: 1. The germline gives CDR1 SGHRS, CDR2 YFSETQ. CDR3 size: 12 residues. The source is an adult with an advanced solid tumor such as melanoma, head and neck, liver or kidney cancer. The specimen was CD4+ or CD8+ T cells sorted from blood, collected in a trial of the OX40 agonist ivuxolimab. This rearrangement joins TRBV5-1 to TRBJ1-2, with 8 bases aligning to TRBD1. For the CDR3, the DNA is TGCGCCAGCAGCTGGACAGGGAATGGCTACACCTTC. Its protein product is CASSWTGNGYTF.